The 8 T cell receptor beta chains below all came from one sample that was sequenced in a study of monozygotic twins with inflammatory bowel disease. Following a re-call of the 5' RACE reads, TCRdb has one entry per CDR3 protein and lacks DNA. Its table lists approximately 160,000 distinct CDR3 sequences. Sequencing was performed on blood. These receptors were obtained from a human donor with ulcerative colitis or Crohn's disease, or a healthy co-twin of an affected twin (not recorded which).

The V and J genes are TRBV7-2 and TRBJ2-7; TCRdb outputs TRBD1, but without DNA this stays unchecked. This CDR3 contains 15 residues. Per the germline V gene, CDR1 is SGHTA and CDR2 is FQGNSA. The CDR3 sequence: CASSERTGVTYEQYF.

The chain joins TRBV7-9 to TRBJ1-2. The CDR3 is 14 residues long. CDR1 is SEHNR and CDR2 is FQNEAQ in the germline V gene (reference sequence). CDR3: CASSLVDKDYGYTF.

This chain joins TRBV2 and TRBJ2-7; TCRdb lists TRBD1, though no DNA is available to test this call. Germline loops: CDR1 SNHLY, CDR2 FYNNEI. The CDR3 totals 12 residues. CDR3: CASRGGLYEQYF.

V is TRBV5-1 and J is TRBJ1-5. Germline V gene data show CDR1 as SGHRS and CDR2 as YFSETQ. CDR3 length: 13 residues. Here the CDR3 reads CASSLAGSQPQHF.

V is TRBV5-1 and J is TRBJ1-1; without DNA, the TCRdb call of TRBD1 cannot be checked. Per germline, CDR1 SGHRS and CDR2 YFSETQ. The CDR3 loop spans 14 amino acids. The chain's CDR3 is CASSSPDRDTGAFF.

The V and J genes are TRBV3-1 and TRBJ2-2. This CDR3 comprises 13 residues. Germline V CDR1 and CDR2: LGHDT, YNNKEL (reference sequence). The chain's CDR3 is CASRDKNTGELFF.

The chain combines TRBV20-1 with TRBJ2-7; the TCRdb call, TRBD1, lacks DNA for checking. The CDR3 has 14 amino acids. CDR1 is DFQATT and CDR2 is SNEGSKA in the germline V gene (reference sequence). The CDR3 is CSADIPDRYYEQYF.

The chain recombines TRBV11-2 with TRBJ2-3; lacking DNA, the TRBD1 call made by TCRdb goes unchecked. From germline, CDR1 is SGHAT and CDR2 FQNNGV. The CDR3 runs 15 residues. The CDR3: CASTRWGQGTDTQYF.